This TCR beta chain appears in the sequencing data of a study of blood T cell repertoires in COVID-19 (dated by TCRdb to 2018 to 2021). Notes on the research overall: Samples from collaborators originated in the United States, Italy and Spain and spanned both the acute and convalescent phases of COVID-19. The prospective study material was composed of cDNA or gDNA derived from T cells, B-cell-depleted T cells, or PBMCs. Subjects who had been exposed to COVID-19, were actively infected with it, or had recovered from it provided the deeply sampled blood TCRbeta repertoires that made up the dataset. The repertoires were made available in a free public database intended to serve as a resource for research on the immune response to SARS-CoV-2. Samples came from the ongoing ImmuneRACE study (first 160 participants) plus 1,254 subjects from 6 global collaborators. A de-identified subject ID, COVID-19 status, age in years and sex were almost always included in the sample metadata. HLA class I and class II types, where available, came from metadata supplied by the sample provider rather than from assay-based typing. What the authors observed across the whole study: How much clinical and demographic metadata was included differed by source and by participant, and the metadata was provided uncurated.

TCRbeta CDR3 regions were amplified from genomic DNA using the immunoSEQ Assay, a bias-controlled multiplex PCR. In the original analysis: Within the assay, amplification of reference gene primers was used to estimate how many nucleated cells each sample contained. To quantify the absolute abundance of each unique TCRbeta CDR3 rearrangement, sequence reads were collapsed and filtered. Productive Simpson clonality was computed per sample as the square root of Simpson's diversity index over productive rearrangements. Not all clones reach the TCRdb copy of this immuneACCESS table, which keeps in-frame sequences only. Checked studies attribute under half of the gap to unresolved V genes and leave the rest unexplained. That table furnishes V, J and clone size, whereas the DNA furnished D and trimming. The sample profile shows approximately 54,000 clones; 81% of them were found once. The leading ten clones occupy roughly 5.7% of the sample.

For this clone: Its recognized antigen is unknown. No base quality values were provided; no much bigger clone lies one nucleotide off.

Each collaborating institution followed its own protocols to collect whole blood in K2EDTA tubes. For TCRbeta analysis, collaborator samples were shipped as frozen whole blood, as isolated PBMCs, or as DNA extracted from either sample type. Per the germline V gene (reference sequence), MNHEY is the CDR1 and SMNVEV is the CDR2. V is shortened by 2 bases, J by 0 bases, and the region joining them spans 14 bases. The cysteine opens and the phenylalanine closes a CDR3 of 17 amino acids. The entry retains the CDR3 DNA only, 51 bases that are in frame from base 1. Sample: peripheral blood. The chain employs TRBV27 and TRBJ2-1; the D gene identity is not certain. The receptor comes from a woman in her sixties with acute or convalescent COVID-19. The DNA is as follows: TGTGCCAGCAGTTTAAAGGCGCTAGAGACCTCCTACAATGAGCAGTTCTTC. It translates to CASSLKALETSYNEQFF.